This T cell receptor (beta chain) was captured by sequencing in a study of cytomegalovirus exposure and HLA in healthy donors. General study results and limits: Cytomegalovirus-associated TCR beta chains were listed, numbering 150 to 200. Many donors carried some public TCRs, although rarity characterized most TCR sequences. The classifier was said to identify cytomegalovirus status with high specificity and sensitivity.

Worth noting for this clone: The antigen remains unidentified.

The protocol was immunoSEQ multiplex PCR, while the TCRdb copy is restricted to in-frame clones and leaves out a portion. The sample contains 100,000 to 150,000 clones, 94% of which appear only once. The sample was PBMCs. This TCR was sampled from a woman between 18 and 29 years old in good health and CMV-seronegative.

DNA for the CDR3: TGTGCCAGTAGTATTTCAGGAGGGACAGGGGGCCAGCCCCAGCATTTT. It codes for CASSISGGTGGQPQHF. The gene calls are TRBV19 and TRBJ1-5; TRBD1 aligns across 12 bases. Per the germline V gene, CDR1 is LNHDA and CDR2 is SQIVND (reference sequence). After removal of 3 bases from V and 7 bases from J, the junction contained 7 bases not matched to a gene. This CDR3 has 16 amino acids.